The 10 T cell receptor beta chains below all came from one sample that was sequenced in a study of T cell responses to AZD1222 COVID-19 vaccine. TCRdb's table, derived via immunoSEQ multiplex PCR, lists solely in-frame clones and lacks some. The sample has about 200,000 clones, approximately 91% seen once. The sequences come from peripheral blood, collected 28 days after the second AZD1222 dose. The receptors were gathered from an adult who received the AZD1222 COVID-19 vaccine.

The CDR3 bases are TGTGCCAGCAGCCAAGCGGATCGGGGCTCCTATGGCTACACCTTC. Protein: CASSQADRGSYGYTF. This sequence joins TRBV3-1 (or the pseudogene TRBV3-2) and TRBJ1-2, with D possibly TRBD1 on 5 matching bases. Trimming left V 1 base short and J 4 bases short, with 13 bases between. The CDR3 loop spans 15 amino acids. Germline CDR1 is LGHDT and CDR2 is YNNKEL (reference sequence).

This sequence joins TRBV7-3 and TRBJ2-1; 12 bases agree with TRBD2. Losses at the gene ends were 5 bases for V and 0 bases for J; bases not matched to a gene: 5. This CDR3 contains 17 residues. Germline assignment: CDR1 SGHTA and CDR2 FQGTGA. Written as DNA, the CDR3 is TGTGCCAGCAGCCCAGTGACTAGCGGGAGCTCCTACAATGAGCAGTTCTTC. This sequence encodes CASSPVTSGSSYNEQFF.

The rearrangement links TRBV28 to TRBJ2-5; D might be TRBD1 (5 bases). Germline lookup yields CDR1 MDHEN and CDR2 SYDVKM. Trimming left V 7 bases short and J 4 bases short, with 25 bases between. This CDR3 is 17 amino acids long. The CDR3 loop is CASIKTLRGAPPETQYF. CDR3 nucleotides: TGTGCCAGCATTAAAACCCTTCGTGGGGCACCGCCAGAGACCCAGTACTTC.

The CDR3 sequence is CASSDPGRQHF. The CDR3 DNA is TGTGCCAGCAGTGACCCGGGACGACAGCATTTT. The V gene is TRBV6-2 or TRBV6-3, the J gene TRBJ1-5, with D maybe TRBD1 (5 bases). CDR1 MNHEY and CDR2 SVGEGT come from the germline V gene. The CDR3 is made up of 11 amino acids. Trimming shortened V by 5 bases and J by 13 bases, and 12 bases separated the two germline ends.

The rearrangement uses TRBV5-1 and TRBJ1-1, with 8 bases lining up with TRBD1. After removal of 7 bases from V and 3 bases from J, the junction contained 2 bases not matched to a gene. CDR1 is SGHRS and CDR2 is YFSETQ in the germline V gene. This CDR3 is built from 12 residues. The CDR3 bases are TGCGCCAGCCAACAGGGGGACACTGAAGCTTTCTTT. Translation: CASQQGDTEAFF.

The chain carries TRBV4-2 and TRBJ2-1; TRBD2 is a possible D gene (5 bases). Between the trimmed V and J ends, which lost 4 bases and 7 bases, there was a span of 17 bases. The CDR3 runs 15 residues. Germline V gives CDR1 LGHNA, CDR2 YNFKEQ. In DNA, the CDR3 is TGTGCCAGCAGCCCCCGGTCAGGAGGATTAAATGAGCAGTTCTTC. Protein: CASSPRSGGLNEQFF.

The chain is built from TRBV27 and TRBJ2-7; D unclear. Trimming cost V 2 bases and J 0 bases, with 8 bases left between them. Germline-derived CDR1 and CDR2 are MNHEY and SMNVEV (reference sequence). This CDR3 has 14 amino acids. For the CDR3, the DNA is TGTGCCAGCAGTTTACTGCCATTCTCCTACGAGCAGTACTTC. This translates into CASSLLPFSYEQYF.

The rearrangement uses TRBV27 and TRBJ2-7, with D uncertain. This CDR3 contains 14 residues. V dropped 7 bases and J dropped 2 bases, with 15 bases sitting between them. Germline assignment: CDR1 MNHEY and CDR2 SMNVEV (reference sequence). The CDR3 DNA reads as TGTGCCAGCACCGAACAACTCGGCCCCTACGAGCAGTACTTC. This translates into CASTEQLGPYEQYF.

The rearrangement uses TRBV9 and TRBJ1-2, with D uncertain. The CDR3 runs 14 residues. The V gene lost 4 bases and the J gene lost 2 bases, with 12 bases spanning the gap. From germline, CDR1 is SGDLS and CDR2 YYNGEE. CDR3 amino acids: CASSFRLENYGYTF. CDR3 DNA: TGTGCCAGCAGCTTTCGGTTAGAGAACTATGGCTACACCTTC.

A remark on this clone: Other DNA sequences from this sample encode an identical CDR3 as well. The rearrangement links TRBV5-1 to TRBJ2-1; D possibly corresponds to TRBD1 (6 bases). Germline-derived CDR1 and CDR2 are SGHRS and YFSETQ. The CDR3 is 13 residues long. Between the trimmed V and J ends, which lost 2 bases and 6 bases, there was a span of 9 bases. The CDR3 loop is CASSLSQGNEQFF. DNA for the CDR3: TGCGCCAGCAGCTTATCACAGGGCAATGAGCAGTTCTTC.